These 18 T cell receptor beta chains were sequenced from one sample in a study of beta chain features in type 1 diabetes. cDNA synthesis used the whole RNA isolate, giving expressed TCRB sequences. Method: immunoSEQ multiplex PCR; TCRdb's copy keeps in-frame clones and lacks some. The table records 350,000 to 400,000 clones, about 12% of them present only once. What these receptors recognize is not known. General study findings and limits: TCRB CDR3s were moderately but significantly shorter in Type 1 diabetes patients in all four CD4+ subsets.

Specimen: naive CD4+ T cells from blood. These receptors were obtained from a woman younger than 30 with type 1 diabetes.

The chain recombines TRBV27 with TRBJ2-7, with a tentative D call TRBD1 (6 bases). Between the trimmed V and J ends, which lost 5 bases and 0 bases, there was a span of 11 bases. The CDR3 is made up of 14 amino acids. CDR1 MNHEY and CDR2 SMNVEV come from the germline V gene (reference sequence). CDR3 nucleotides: TGTGCCAGCAGTCGGAGGACAGACTCCTACGAGCAGTACTTC. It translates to CASSRRTDSYEQYF.

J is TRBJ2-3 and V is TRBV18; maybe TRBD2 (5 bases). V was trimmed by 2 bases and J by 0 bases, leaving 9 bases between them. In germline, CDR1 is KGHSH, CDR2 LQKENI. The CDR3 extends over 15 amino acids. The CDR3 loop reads CASSPGRPSTDTQYF. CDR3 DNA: TGTGCCAGCTCACCAGGGAGACCTAGCACAGATACGCAGTATTTT.

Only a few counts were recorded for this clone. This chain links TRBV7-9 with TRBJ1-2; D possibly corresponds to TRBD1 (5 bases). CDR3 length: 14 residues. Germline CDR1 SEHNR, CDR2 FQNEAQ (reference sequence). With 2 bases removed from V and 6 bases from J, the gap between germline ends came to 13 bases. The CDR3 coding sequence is TGTGCCAGCAGCTTATTCGACTCCAGGGATGGCTACACCTTC. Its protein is CASSLFDSRDGYTF.

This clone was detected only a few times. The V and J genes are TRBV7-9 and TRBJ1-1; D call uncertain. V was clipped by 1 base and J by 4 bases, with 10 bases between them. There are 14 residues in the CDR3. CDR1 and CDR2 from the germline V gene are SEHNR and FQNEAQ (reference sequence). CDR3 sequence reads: CASSLESSGTEAFF. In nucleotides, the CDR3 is TGTGCCAGCAGCTTAGAGAGTTCGGGCACTGAAGCTTTCTTT.

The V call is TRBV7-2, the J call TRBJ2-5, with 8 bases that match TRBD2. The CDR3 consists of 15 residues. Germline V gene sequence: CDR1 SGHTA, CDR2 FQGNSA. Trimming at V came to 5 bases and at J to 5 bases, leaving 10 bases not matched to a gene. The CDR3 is CASSATGLVGETQYF. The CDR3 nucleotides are TGTGCCAGCAGCGCAACGGGACTAGTAGGGGAGACCCAGTACTTC.

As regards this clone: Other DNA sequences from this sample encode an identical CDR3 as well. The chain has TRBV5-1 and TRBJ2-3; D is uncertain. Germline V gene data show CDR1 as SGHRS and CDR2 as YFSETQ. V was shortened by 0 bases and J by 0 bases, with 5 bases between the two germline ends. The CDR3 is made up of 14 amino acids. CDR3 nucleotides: TGCGCCAGCAGCTTGGGAGCCAGCACAGATACGCAGTATTTT. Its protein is CASSLGASTDTQYF.

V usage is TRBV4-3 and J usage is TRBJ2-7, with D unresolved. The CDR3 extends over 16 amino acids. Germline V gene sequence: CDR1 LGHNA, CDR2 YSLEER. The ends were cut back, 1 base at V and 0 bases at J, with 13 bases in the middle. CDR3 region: CASSQGATDTSYEQYF. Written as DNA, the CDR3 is TGCGCCAGCAGCCAAGGAGCCACAGATACCTCCTACGAGCAGTACTTC.

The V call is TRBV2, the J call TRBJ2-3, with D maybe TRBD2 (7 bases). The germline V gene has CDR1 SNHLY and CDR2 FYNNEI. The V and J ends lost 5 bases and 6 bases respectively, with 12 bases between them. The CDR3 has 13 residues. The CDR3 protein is CASSPGGPDTQYF. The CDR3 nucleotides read TGTGCCAGCAGTCCCGGGGGGCCCGATACGCAGTATTTT. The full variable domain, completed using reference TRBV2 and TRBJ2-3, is EPEVTQTPSHQVTQMGQEVILRCVPISNHLYFYWYRQILGQKVEFLVSFYNNEISEKSEIFDDQFSVERPDGSNFTLKIRSTKLEDSAMYFCASSPGGPDTQYFGPGTRLTVL.

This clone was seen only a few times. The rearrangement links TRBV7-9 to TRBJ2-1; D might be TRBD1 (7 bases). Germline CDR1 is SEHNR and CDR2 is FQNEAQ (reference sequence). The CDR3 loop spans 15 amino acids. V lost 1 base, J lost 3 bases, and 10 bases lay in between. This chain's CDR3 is CASSLDRGGYNEQFF. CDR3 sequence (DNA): TGTGCCAGCAGCTTAGACAGGGGAGGCTACAATGAGCAGTTCTTC.

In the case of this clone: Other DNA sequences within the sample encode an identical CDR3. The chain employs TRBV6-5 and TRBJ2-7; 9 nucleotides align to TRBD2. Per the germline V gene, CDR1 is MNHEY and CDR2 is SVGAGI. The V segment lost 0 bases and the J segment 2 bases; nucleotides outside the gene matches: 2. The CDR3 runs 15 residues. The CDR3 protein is CASSYSSGSPYEQYF. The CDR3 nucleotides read TGTGCCAGCAGTTACTCTAGCGGGAGTCCCTACGAGCAGTACTTC.

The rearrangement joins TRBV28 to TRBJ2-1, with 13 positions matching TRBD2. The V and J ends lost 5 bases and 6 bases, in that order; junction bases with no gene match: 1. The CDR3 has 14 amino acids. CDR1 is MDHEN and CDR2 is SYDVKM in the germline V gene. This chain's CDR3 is CASSRLAGGNEQFF. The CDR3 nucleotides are TGTGCCAGCAGTCGACTAGCGGGAGGCAATGAGCAGTTCTTC.

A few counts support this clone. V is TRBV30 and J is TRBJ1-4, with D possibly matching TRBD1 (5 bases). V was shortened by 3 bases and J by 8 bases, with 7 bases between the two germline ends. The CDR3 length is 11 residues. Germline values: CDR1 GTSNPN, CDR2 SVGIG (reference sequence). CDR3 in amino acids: CAWRTEEKLFF. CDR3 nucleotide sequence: TGTGCCTGGAGGACAGAAGAAAAACTGTTTTTT.

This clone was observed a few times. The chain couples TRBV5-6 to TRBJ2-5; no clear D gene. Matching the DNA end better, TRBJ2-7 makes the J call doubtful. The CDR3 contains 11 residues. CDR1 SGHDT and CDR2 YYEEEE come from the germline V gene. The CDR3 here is CASSLTYEQYF. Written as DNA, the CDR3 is TGTGCCAGCAGCTTGACCTACGAGCAGTACTTC.

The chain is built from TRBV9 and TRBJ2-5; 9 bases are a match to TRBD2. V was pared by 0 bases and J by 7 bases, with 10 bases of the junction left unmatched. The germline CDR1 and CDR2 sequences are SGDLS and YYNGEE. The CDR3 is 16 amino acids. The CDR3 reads CASSVEPLAGARTQYF. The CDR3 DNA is TGTGCCAGCAGCGTAGAACCCTTAGCGGGGGCTCGGACCCAGTACTTC.

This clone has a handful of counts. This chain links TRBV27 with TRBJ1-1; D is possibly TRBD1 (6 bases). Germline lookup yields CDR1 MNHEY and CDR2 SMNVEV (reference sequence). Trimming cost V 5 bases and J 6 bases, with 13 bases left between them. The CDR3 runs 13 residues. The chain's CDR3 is CASSPETGPEAFF. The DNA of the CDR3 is TGTGCCAGCAGTCCGGAGACAGGACCTGAAGCTTTCTTT.

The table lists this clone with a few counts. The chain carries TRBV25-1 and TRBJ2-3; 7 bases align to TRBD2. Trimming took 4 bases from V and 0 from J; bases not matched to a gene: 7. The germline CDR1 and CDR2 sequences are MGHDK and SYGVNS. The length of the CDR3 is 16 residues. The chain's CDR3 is CASSGGWGGSTDTQYF. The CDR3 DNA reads TGTGCCAGCAGTGGTGGGTGGGGGGGAAGCACAGATACGCAGTATTTT.

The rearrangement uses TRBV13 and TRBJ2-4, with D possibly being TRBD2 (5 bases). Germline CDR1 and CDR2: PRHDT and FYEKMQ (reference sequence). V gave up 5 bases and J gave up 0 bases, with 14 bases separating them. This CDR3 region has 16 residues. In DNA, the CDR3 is TGTGCCAGCAGCGGGAACAGCGGCGTAGCCAAAAACATTCAGTACTTC. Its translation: CASSGNSGVAKNIQYF.

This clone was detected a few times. The CDR3 DNA reads TGTGCCAGCAGCTTAGAGGGGCTCGGGGGAGATACGCAGTATTTT. Translating it yields CASSLEGLGGDTQYF. This chain uses TRBV7-9 with TRBJ2-3, with D perhaps matching TRBD2 (6 bases). V lost 1 base to trimming and J lost 5 bases, with 13 bases between them. There are 15 residues in the CDR3. The germline CDR1 and CDR2 sequences are SEHNR and FQNEAQ (reference sequence).